Listed below are T cell receptor beta chains from one sample, sequenced in a study of T cells in Graves' hyperthyroidism and ophthalmopathy. TCRdb re-analysed the multiplex PCR reads in MiXCR, keeping a single row per CDR3 protein. The sample holds under 350,000 distinct CDR3 sequences, roughly 20% seen once. Specimen: blood. Receptor source: a woman between 45 and 65 years old with Graves' hyperthyroidism. Both conserved end residues are part of each CDR3. The D gene is left open where the match is weak. Clone sizes are given selectively: once, few, many, or a class where the clone is expanded.

v_gene	d_gene	abundance	j_gene	CDR3nt	CDR3aa
TRBV14	TRBD2	few	TRBJ2-1	TGTGCCAGCAGCCAAGGACTAGCGGGGTGGGAAACCTACAATGAGCAGTTCTTC	CASSQGLAGWETYNEQFF
TRBV7-2	TRBD1	few	TRBJ1-2	TGTGCCAGCAGCCGCGGGATCCCGGGACAGGGCTATGGCTACACCTTC	CASSRGIPGQGYGYTF
TRBV7-9	TRBD2	few	TRBJ2-3	TGTACCAGCAGCTTAGGCCCCTCACTAGCGGGGGTAGATACGCAGTATTTT	CTSSLGPSLAGVDTQYF
TRBV2	TRBD1	NA	TRBJ1-2	TGTGCCAGCAGGACAGGGGGCGGCTATGGCTACACCTTC	CASRTGGGYGYTF
TRBV2	TRBD2	many	TRBJ2-3	TGTGCCAGCGACCAGGGAGCGGGAGTTAATACGCAGTATTTT	CASDQGAGVNTQYF
TRBV10-1	TRBD2	many	TRBJ2-1	TGCGCCAGCAGTGAGCCGGGGACTAGCGGGAGGGATGAGCAGTTCTTC	CASSEPGTSGRDEQFF
TRBV7-6	TRBD2	NA	TRBJ2-5	TGTGCCAGCAGCCCGGGGGGAGGGACCGACGGCCAGTACTTC	CASSPGGGTDGQYF
TRBV11-2	NA	many	TRBJ2-2	TGTGCCAGCAGCTTAAGACAGGTCACCGGGGAGCTGTTTTTT	CASSLRQVTGELFF
TRBV7-2	TRBD2	few	TRBJ2-1	TGTGCCAGCAGCCCCTATTTTAGCGGGAGCAATGAGCAGTTCTTC	CASSPYFSGSNEQFF
TRBV30	NA	many	TRBJ1-2	TGTGCCTGCCGAGCTAACTATGGCTACACCTTC	CACRANYGYTF
TRBV2	TRBD1	many	TRBJ1-6	TGTGCCAGCAGTGTAGGACAGGATAATTCACCCCTCCACTTT	CASSVGQDNSPLHF
TRBV7-9	NA	NA	TRBJ2-7	TGTGCCAGCAGCTCCCTGGGTCGGGAGAAGTACTACGAGCAGTACTTC	CASSSLGREKYYEQYF
TRBV12-3/TRBV12-4	TRBD1	NA	TRBJ2-2	TGTGCCAGCAGTCGGGGGACAGGGAACACCGGGGAGCTGTTTTTT	CASSRGTGNTGELFF
TRBV3-1	TRBD2	few	TRBJ2-1	TGTGCCAGCAGCCCTCTGCGAGCGGGGTCATACAATGAGCAGTTCTTC	CASSPLRAGSYNEQFF
TRBV3-1	NA	many	TRBJ1-6	TGTGCCAGCAGCCAAGATCCAGGACTCGGGGGATTAAATTCACCCCTCCACTTT	CASSQDPGLGGLNSPLHF
TRBV5-1	TRBD1	many	TRBJ1-2	TGCGCCAGCAGCGGACAGGGGGCGCCACATGATGGCTACACCTTC	CASSGQGAPHDGYTF
TRBV20-1	TRBD1	many	TRBJ2-4	TGCAGTGCTAGGACAGGGGGCAAAAACATTCAGTACTTC	CSARTGGKNIQYF
TRBV5-1	TRBD1	NA	TRBJ1-1	TGCGCCACTTCCCCCCAGGGGGCGGCTGAAGCTTTCTTT	CATSPQGAAEAFF
TRBV30	NA	few	TRBJ1-1	TGTGCCTGGGGGGCCTCCGGGACGGCACAAGCTTTCTTT	CAWGASGTAQAFF
TRBV20-1	TRBD1	many	TRBJ1-1	TGCAGTGCTAGGTTTCCCCCGGGACAGGGCTTCCCGAACACTGAAGCTTTCTTT	CSARFPPGQGFPNTEAFF
TRBV28	NA	few	TRBJ2-7	TGTGCCAGCAGTTTTGGTGGGAGAGGCGAGCAGTACTTC	CASSFGGRGEQYF
TRBV27	TRBD2	many	TRBJ2-7	TGTGCCAGCAGTTTAAGGACTAGCGGCTACGAGCAGTACTTC	CASSLRTSGYEQYF
TRBV6-1	NA	NA	TRBJ1-2	TGTGCCAGCAGCCTTACGACGGCTACTAACTATGGCTACACCTTC	CASSLTTATNYGYTF
TRBV7-3	TRBD1	few	TRBJ1-5	TGTGCCAGCAGCACCGGGACAGGGGGATCTCAGCCCCAGCATTTT	CASSTGTGGSQPQHF
TRBV11-1	NA	few	TRBJ2-1	TGTGCCAGCAGCTCGAGGCCGGACACCTCCTACAATGAGCAGTTCTTC	CASSSRPDTSYNEQFF
TRBV10-3	TRBD2	NA	TRBJ2-1	TGTGCCATCAGTGAGTCTGCGGGAGGAGGGGACAATGAGCAGTTCTTC	CAISESAGGGDNEQFF
TRBV6-2/TRBV6-3	TRBD1	NA	TRBJ1-2	TGTGCCAGCAGTTACTGGGACAGGGGGCGTGATGGCTACACCTTC	CASSYWDRGRDGYTF
TRBV10-3	NA	NA	TRBJ1-1	TGTGCCATCAGTGGCTTGAACACTGAAGCTTTCTTT	CAISGLNTEAFF
TRBV3-1	TRBD2	NA	TRBJ2-1	TGTGCCAGCAGCCCCGGTAGCGGGGGGTCAAATCACAATGAGCAGTTCTTC	CASSPGSGGSNHNEQFF
TRBV4-1	TRBD1	few	TRBJ1-2	TGCGCCAGCAGCCAAGGCGTTGGCAGGGGGTTTTTTGGCTACACCTTC	CASSQGVGRGFFGYTF
TRBV12-3/TRBV12-4	NA	NA	TRBJ2-3	TGTGCCAGCAGCCACGGGAAAGGGACAGATACGCAGTATTTT	CASSHGKGTDTQYF
TRBV7-3	TRBD2	few	TRBJ2-3	TGTGCCAGCAGCCCCTCTAGCGGGAGAGGGACAGATACGCAGTATTTT	CASSPSSGRGTDTQYF
TRBV10-3	NA	NA	TRBJ1-2	TGTGCCATCAGTGAGAACGGGGGAGCTACCAGTGGCTACACCTTC	CAISENGGATSGYTF
TRBV11-2	NA	few	TRBJ2-1	TGTGCCACCAGCCGGAGCGCGGCCTACAATGAGCAGTTCTTC	CATSRSAAYNEQFF
TRBV20-1	NA	few	TRBJ2-7	TGCAGTGCTAGAGTGGACAGTTACGAGCAGTACTTC	CSARVDSYEQYF
TRBV7-3	TRBD1	NA	TRBJ2-6	TGTGTCAGACTGGAACAGGGGGCGAGCGGGGCCAACGTCCTGACTTTC	CVRLEQGASGANVLTF
TRBV6-1	TRBD2	many	TRBJ2-3	TGTGCCAGCAGGTCACTGGGGACTAGCGGGAGTGAGGCTACGCAGTATTTT	CASRSLGTSGSEATQYF
TRBV18	TRBD1	NA	TRBJ1-6	TGTGCCAGCTCACCCACAGGGGGAACCAGCTCCTATAATTCACCCCTCCACTTT	CASSPTGGTSSYNSPLHF
TRBV24-1	NA	many	TRBJ2-1	TGTGCCACCAGTGATTTGCAAACCGGGCGGAATGAGCAGTTCTTC	CATSDLQTGRNEQFF
TRBV5-1	NA	NA	TRBJ1-4	TGCGCCAGCAGCTTGGGTGGTTCAACTAATGAAAAACTGTTTTTT	CASSLGGSTNEKLFF
TRBV7-9	NA	NA	TRBJ1-5	TGTGCCAGCAGCTTAGTAGCAGGACAGCCCCAGCATTTT	CASSLVAGQPQHF
TRBV9	TRBD2	few	TRBJ2-1	TGTGCCAGCAGCGTAATCCCCGGGACTAGCGGTTTGAGCTCCTACAATGAGCAGTTCTTC	CASSVIPGTSGLSSYNEQFF
TRBV29-1	NA	NA	TRBJ1-1	TGCAGCGTTGAAGCTACCCGGCTTGAAGCTTTCTTT	CSVEATRLEAFF
TRBV5-1	NA	NA	TRBJ2-5	TGCGCCAGCAGCCGAACCGGACAGTCTCAAGAGACCCAGTACTTC	CASSRTGQSQETQYF
TRBV2	TRBD1	many	TRBJ2-1	TGTGCCAGCGGGACAGGGCATGACAATGAGCAGTTCTTC	CASGTGHDNEQFF
TRBV2	NA	many	TRBJ1-5	TGTGCCAGCAGTGAAGTAACAGGGTTTGATCAGCCCCAGCATTTT	CASSEVTGFDQPQHF
TRBV5-5	NA	many	TRBJ1-2	TGTGCCAGCAGCTCTCAGGACTATGGCTACACCTTC	CASSSQDYGYTF
TRBV20-1	TRBD2	few	TRBJ2-1	TGCAGTGCTAAGGCGGGAGGGGACAATGAGCAGTTCTTC	CSAKAGGDNEQFF
TRBV28	NA	many	TRBJ2-1	TGTGCCAGCAACGTGCTCGGCGGGAAGGATGAGCAGTTCTTC	CASNVLGGKDEQFF
TRBV28	NA	many	TRBJ2-7	TGTGCCAGCAGTTTGTCCGGTGCGGGCTACGAGCAGTACTTC	CASSLSGAGYEQYF
TRBV6-1	NA	NA	TRBJ2-7	TGTGCCAGCGGGCTCGGAGGGGATTACGAGCAGTACTTC	CASGLGGDYEQYF
TRBV11-2	TRBD2	many	TRBJ2-7	TGTGCCAGCAGCTTAAAGGTAGCGGGAGGTTACGAGCAGTACTTC	CASSLKVAGGYEQYF
TRBV5-5	NA	NA	TRBJ1-5	TGTGCCAGCAGCTTAGGGACGGAAAATCAGCCCCAGCATTTT	CASSLGTENQPQHF
TRBV15	TRBD2	NA	TRBJ2-7	TGTGCCACCAGCAGAGGACGGACTAGTAGTCACGAGCAGTACTTC	CATSRGRTSSHEQYF
TRBV27	NA	many	TRBJ1-2	TGTGCCAGCAGTTTATCGATGGCGGAGGGTTATGGCTACACCTTC	CASSLSMAEGYGYTF
TRBV11-2	NA	NA	TRBJ2-7	TGTGCCAGCAGCTCGGACACGTCCTACGAGCAGTGCTTC	CASSSDTSYEQCF